A single sample gave rise to the 6 T cell receptor beta chains below, sequenced in a study of CD8 T cells in Susac syndrome. With random hexamers, reverse transcription was performed on about 0.45 to 1 ug of RNA. Via MiXCR, TCRdb re-called the immunoSEQ multiplex PCR reads, giving one row per CDR3 protein. The sample has roughly 50,000 distinct CDR3 sequences, 80% to 95% seen once. The sequenced sample was CD8+ T cells from PBMCs. These receptors were collected from a human donor in good health.

V is TRBV4-1 and J is TRBJ2-5; D gene uncertain. Looked up from germline, CDR1 is MGHRA and CDR2 is YSYEKL. CDR3 size: 15 residues. V shed 1 base and J shed 2 bases, with 11 bases lying between them. The CDR3 bases are TGCGCCAGCAGCCAAGTGGCCTCAGTTCAAGAGACCCAGTACTTC. This sequence encodes CASSQVASVQETQYF.

V gene TRBV6-5 combines with J gene TRBJ2-5; TRBD2 aligns across 11 bases. This CDR3 is 14 amino acids long. After removal of 8 bases from V and 5 bases from J, the junction contained 7 bases not matched to a gene. The germline gives CDR1 MNHEY, CDR2 SVGAGI. This CDR3 reads CASGGTSGRETQYF. The CDR3 coding sequence is TGTGCCAGCGGTGGGACTAGCGGAAGGGAGACCCAGTACTTC.

This chain uses TRBV15 with TRBJ2-4, with D possibly being TRBD1 or TRBD2 (6 bases each). This CDR3 contains 14 residues. CDR1 and CDR2 (germline): LNHNV, YYDKDF (reference sequence). The V end lost 4 bases, the J end lost 1 base, and 8 bases lay between the germline ends. CDR3 bases: TGTGCCACCAGCATAGGGGGGGCCAAAAACATTCAGTACTTC. It is translated as CATSIGGAKNIQYF.

The rearrangement uses TRBV15 and TRBJ2-5; D not resolved. With 0 bases removed from V and 3 bases from J, the gap between germline ends came to 2 bases. CDR1 and CDR2 (germline): LNHNV, YYDKDF (reference sequence). This CDR3 spans 12 amino acids. CDR3 nucleotides: TGTGCCACCAGCAGAGAGGAAGAGACCCAGTACTTC. It encodes CATSREEETQYF. The full variable domain, with the rest looked up from reference TRBV15 and TRBJ2-5, is DAMVIQNPRYQVTQFGKPVTLSCSQTLNHNVMYWYQQKSSQAPKLLFHYYDKDFNNEADTPDNFQSRRPNTSFCFLDIRSPGLGDTAMYLCATSREEETQYFGPGTRLLVL.

The chain combines TRBV5-1 with TRBJ2-7, with 7 nucleotides matching TRBD1. V lost 0 bases, J lost 3 bases, and 3 bases stayed unmatched. The CDR3 loop spans 14 amino acids. Germline assignment: CDR1 SGHRS and CDR2 YFSETQ. Here the CDR3 reads CASSLETGFYEQYF. In nucleotides, the CDR3 is TGCGCCAGCAGCTTGGAGACAGGGTTCTACGAGCAGTACTTC.

The J gene is TRBJ2-5, the V gene TRBV19, with a possible D match to TRBD2 (5 bases). The CDR3 covers 15 residues. V was cut by 7 bases and J by 4 bases, with 19 bases left in between. CDR1 LNHDA and CDR2 SQIVND come from the germline V gene (reference sequence). The CDR3 region has the DNA TGTGCCAGTAATCCCGGACTCCGCCCCTCAGAGACCCAGTACTTC. Protein sequence: CASNPGLRPSETQYF.